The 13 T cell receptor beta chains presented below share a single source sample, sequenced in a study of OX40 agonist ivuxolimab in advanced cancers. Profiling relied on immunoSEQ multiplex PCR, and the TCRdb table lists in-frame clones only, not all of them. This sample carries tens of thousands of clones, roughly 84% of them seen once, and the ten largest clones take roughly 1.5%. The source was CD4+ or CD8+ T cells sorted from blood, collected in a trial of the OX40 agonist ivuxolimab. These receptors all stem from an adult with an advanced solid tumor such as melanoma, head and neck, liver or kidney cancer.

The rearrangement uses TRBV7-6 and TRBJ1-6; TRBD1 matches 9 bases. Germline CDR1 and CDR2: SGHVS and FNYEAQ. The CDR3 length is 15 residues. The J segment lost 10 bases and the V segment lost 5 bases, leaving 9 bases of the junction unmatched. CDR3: CASSPARTGESPLHF. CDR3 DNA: TGTGCCAGCAGCCCAGCCAGGACAGGGGAGTCACCCCTCCACTTT.

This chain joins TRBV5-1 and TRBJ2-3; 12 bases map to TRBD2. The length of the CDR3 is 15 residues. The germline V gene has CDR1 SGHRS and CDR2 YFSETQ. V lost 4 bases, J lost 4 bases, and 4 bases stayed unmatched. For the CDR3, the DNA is TGCGCCAGCAGCCCCGGGACTAGCGGGCCAGATACGCAGTATTTT. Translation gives CASSPGTSGPDTQYF.

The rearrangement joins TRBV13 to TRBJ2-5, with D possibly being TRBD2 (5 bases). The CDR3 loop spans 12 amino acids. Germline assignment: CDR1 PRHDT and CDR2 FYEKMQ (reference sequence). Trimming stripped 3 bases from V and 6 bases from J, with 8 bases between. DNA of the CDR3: TGTGCCAGCAGCTTTGAGCGGCAGACCCAGTACTTC. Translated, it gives CASSFERQTQYF.

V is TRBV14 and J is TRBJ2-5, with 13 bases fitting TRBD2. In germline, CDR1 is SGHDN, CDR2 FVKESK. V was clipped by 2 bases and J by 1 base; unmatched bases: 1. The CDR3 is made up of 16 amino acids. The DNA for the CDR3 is TGTGCCAGCAGCCAACGGACTAGCGGGAGCCAAGAGACCCAGTACTTC. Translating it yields CASSQRTSGSQETQYF.

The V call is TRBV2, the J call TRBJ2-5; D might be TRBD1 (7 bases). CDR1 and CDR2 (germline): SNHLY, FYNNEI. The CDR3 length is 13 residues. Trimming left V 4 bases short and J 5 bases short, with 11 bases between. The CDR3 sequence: CASSAQGGETQYF. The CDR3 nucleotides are TGTGCCAGCAGTGCCCAGGGGGGCGAGACCCAGTACTTC.

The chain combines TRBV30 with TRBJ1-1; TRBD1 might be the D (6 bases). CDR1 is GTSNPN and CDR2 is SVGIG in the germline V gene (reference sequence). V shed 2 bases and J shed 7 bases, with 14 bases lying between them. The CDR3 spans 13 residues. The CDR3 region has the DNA TGTGCCTGGAGTCTACAGGGAGACGGTGAAGCTTTCTTT. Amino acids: CAWSLQGDGEAFF.

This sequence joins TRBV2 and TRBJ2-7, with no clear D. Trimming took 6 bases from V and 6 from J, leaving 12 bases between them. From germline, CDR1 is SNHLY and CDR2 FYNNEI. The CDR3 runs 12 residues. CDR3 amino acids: CASSSKPLEQYF. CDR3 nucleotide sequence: TGTGCCAGCAGCTCGAAACCTCTCGAGCAGTACTTC.

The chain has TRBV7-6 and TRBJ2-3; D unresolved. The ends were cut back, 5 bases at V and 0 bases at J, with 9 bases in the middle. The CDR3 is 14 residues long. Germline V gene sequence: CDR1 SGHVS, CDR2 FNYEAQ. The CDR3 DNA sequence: TGTGCCAGCAGCCCCCAGTTGAGCACAGATACGCAGTATTTT. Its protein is CASSPQLSTDTQYF.

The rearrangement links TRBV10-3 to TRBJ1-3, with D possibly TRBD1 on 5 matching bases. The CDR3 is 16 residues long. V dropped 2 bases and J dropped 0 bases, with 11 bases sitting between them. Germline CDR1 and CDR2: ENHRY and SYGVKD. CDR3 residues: CAISENRRNSGNTIYF. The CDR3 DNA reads TGTGCCATCAGTGAGAACAGGCGGAACTCTGGAAACACCATATATTTT.

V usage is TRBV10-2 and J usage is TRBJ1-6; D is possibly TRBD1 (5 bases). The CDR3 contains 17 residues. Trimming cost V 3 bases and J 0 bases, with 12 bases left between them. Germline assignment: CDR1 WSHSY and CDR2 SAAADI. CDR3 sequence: CASSDVGVSSYNSPLHF. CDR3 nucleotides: TGCGCCAGCAGTGATGTGGGGGTGAGCTCCTATAATTCACCCCTCCACTTT.

CDR3 DNA: TGTGCCTGGAGTTCCCGGGACAGGGTAAGCGGTCAGCCCCAGCATTTT. Translation: CAWSSRDRVSGQPQHF. V gene TRBV30 combines with J gene TRBJ1-5; 9 bases align to TRBD1. This CDR3 has 16 amino acids. Per germline, CDR1 GTSNPN and CDR2 SVGIG (reference sequence). V dropped 2 bases and J dropped 6; count of bases not matched to a gene: 11.

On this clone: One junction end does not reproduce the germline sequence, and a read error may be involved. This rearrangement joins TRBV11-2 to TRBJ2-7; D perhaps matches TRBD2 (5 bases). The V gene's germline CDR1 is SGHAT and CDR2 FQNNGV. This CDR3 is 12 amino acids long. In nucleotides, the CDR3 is TGTGCCAGCAGCTTAGCTGGGCGGGCAGAGCACTTC. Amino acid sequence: CASSLAGRAEHF.

The CDR3 DNA follows: TGTGCCAGCAGCGTAGGCCGCGTGGTCACCGGGGAGCTGTTTTTT. It yields the protein CASSVGRVVTGELFF. The chain combines TRBV9 with TRBJ2-2; D gene uncertain. The germline V and J ends were trimmed by 0 bases and 4 bases, with 10 bases remaining between them. The CDR3 runs to 15 residues. Germline V CDR1 and CDR2: SGDLS, YYNGEE.